These 22 T cell receptor beta chains were sequenced from one sample in a study of blood T cell repertoires in COVID-19. The method was immunoSEQ multiplex PCR; TCRdb's version includes in-frame clones alone and lacks a portion of them. The data hold more than 150,000 clones, with just under 90% observed a single time. Sample: peripheral blood. The receptors here all came from a woman aged 70-85 years with COVID-19, enrolled during active disease.

The chain employs TRBV14 and TRBJ2-7, with TRBD2 as a possible D gene (5 bases). V lost 0 bases and J 0 bases, leaving 9 bases between the germline ends. CDR1 SGHDN and CDR2 FVKESK come from the germline V gene. This CDR3 is 15 amino acids long. CDR3 sequence reads: CASSQEDGSSYEQYF. The DNA for the CDR3 is TGTGCCAGCAGCCAAGAAGATGGGAGCTCCTACGAGCAGTACTTC. Drawing the rest from reference TRBV14 and TRBJ2-7, the complete variable domain is EAGVTQFPSHSVIEKGQTVTLRCDPISGHDNLYWYRRVMGKEIKFLLHFVKESKQDESGMPNNRFLAERTGGTYSTLKVQPAELEDSGVYFCASSQEDGSSYEQYFGPGTRLTVT.

The chain is built from TRBV10-3 and TRBJ1-1; no definite D call. Germline V lookup: CDR1 ENHRY, CDR2 SYGVKD. V was trimmed by 3 bases and J by 3 bases, leaving 11 bases between them. The CDR3 spans 14 residues. DNA for the CDR3: TGTGCCATCAGTGACAGCGTAGGTTACACTGAAGCTTTCTTT. Protein sequence: CAISDSVGYTEAFF.

The chain couples TRBV14 to TRBJ2-5; TRBD2 is a possible D gene (6 bases). The CDR3 length is 19 residues. Looked up from germline, CDR1 is SGHDN and CDR2 is FVKESK. With 0 bases removed from V and 0 bases from J, the gap between germline ends came to 20 bases. For the CDR3, the DNA is TGTGCCAGCAGCCAAGATCCGGGACTCGACTACCTGTACCAAGAGACCCAGTACTTC. Its protein is CASSQDPGLDYLYQETQYF. Full variable domain (rest looked up from reference TRBV14 and TRBJ2-5): EAGVTQFPSHSVIEKGQTVTLRCDPISGHDNLYWYRRVMGKEIKFLLHFVKESKQDESGMPNNRFLAERTGGTYSTLKVQPAELEDSGVYFCASSQDPGLDYLYQETQYFGPGTRLLVL.

CDR3 amino acids: CASRFARGSIRGYTF. CDR3 DNA: TGTGCCAGCAGGTTCGCCAGGGGTTCCATTCGTGGCTACACCTTC. The chain combines TRBV5-6 with TRBJ1-2, with a tentative D call TRBD1 (6 bases). Germline CDR1 SGHDT, CDR2 YYEEEE. Trimming shortened V by 5 bases and J by 7 bases, and 21 bases separated the two germline ends. The CDR3 loop spans 15 amino acids.

The chain combines TRBV9 with TRBJ2-1; 8 nucleotides line up with TRBD2. Germline V gene lookup returns CDR1 SGDLS and CDR2 YYNGEE. CDR3 length: 16 amino acids. The V gene end was trimmed by 0 bases and the J gene end by 1 base; junction bases not matched to a gene: 3. The CDR3 nucleotides are TGTGCCAGCAGCGTAGACGGCGGGAGGTCCTACAATGAGCAGTTCTTC. Amino acids: CASSVDGGRSYNEQFF.

This chain joins TRBV4-2 and TRBJ1-5; possibly TRBD1 for D (5 bases). Between the trimmed V and J ends, which lost 0 bases and 3 bases, there was a span of 12 bases. The V gene's germline CDR1 is LGHNA and CDR2 YNFKEQ. The length of the CDR3 is 16 residues. The CDR3 DNA reads as TGTGCCAGCAGCCAAGATTGGGGCCCTTCCAATCAGCCCCAGCATTTT. It encodes CASSQDWGPSNQPQHF.

The chain carries TRBV27 and TRBJ2-5, with 10 bases matching TRBD1. CDR3 length: 15 amino acids. The ends lost 5 bases at V and 4 bases at J; junction bases unmatched: 7. Germline V gives CDR1 MNHEY, CDR2 SMNVEV (reference sequence). In DNA form, the CDR3 reads TGTGCCAGCAGTCCTCGACAGGGGGCAGGAGAGACCCAGTACTTC. Amino acids: CASSPRQGAGETQYF.

This chain uses TRBV6-5 with TRBJ1-2; TRBD1 might be the D (5 bases). The ends were cut back, 6 bases at V and 2 bases at J, with 13 bases in the middle. The germline V gene encodes CDR1 MNHEY and CDR2 SVGAGI. The CDR3 length is 14 residues. The CDR3 DNA is TGTGCCAGCAGCCCCTCGACAGAGAACTATGGCTACACCTTC. Encoded protein: CASSPSTENYGYTF.

The J gene is TRBJ2-1, the V gene TRBV28; 7 nucleotides align to TRBD2. The CDR3 length is 13 residues. V trimming: 5 bases; J trimming: 6 bases; junction bases outside the gene matches: 4. Germline CDR1 and CDR2: MDHEN and SYDVKM. The chain's CDR3 is CASSPSGFNEQFF. CDR3 nucleotide sequence: TGTGCCAGCAGTCCTAGCGGATTCAATGAGCAGTTCTTC.

The chain is built from TRBV4-1 and TRBJ1-5, with unresolved D. The V end lost 1 base, the J end lost 0 bases, and 10 bases lay between the germline ends. From germline, CDR1 is MGHRA and CDR2 YSYEKL. CDR3 length: 16 residues. The CDR3 DNA is TGCGCCAGCAGCCAAGTTCAGTTCGATAGCAATCAGCCCCAGCATTTT. This translates into CASSQVQFDSNQPQHF.

This clone was detected once. This rearrangement joins TRBV9 to TRBJ1-1; D is undetermined. The CDR3 is made up of 14 amino acids. CDR1 and CDR2 (germline): SGDLS, YYNGEE. The V end was cut by 4 bases, the J end by 7 bases, with 17 bases between. CDR3 residues: CASSSVRGRDEAFF. The CDR3 coding sequence is TGTGCCAGCAGCTCCGTACGGGGAAGGGATGAAGCTTTCTTT.

The chain links TRBV27 to TRBJ1-5, with D perhaps TRBD1 (6 bases). CDR3 length equals 14 residues. Trimming took 6 bases from V and 2 from J, leaving 11 bases between them. Germline CDR1 is MNHEY and CDR2 is SMNVEV (reference sequence). The CDR3, as DNA: TGTGCCAGCAGCCAGGGGTCGGGCAATCAGCCCCAGCATTTT. Translation: CASSQGSGNQPQHF.

This clone turned up a few times. V gene TRBV19 combines with J gene TRBJ2-5; D call uncertain. The CDR3 is 11 residues long. Germline V lookup: CDR1 LNHDA, CDR2 SQIVND (reference sequence). V was trimmed by 3 bases and J by 3 bases, leaving 2 bases between them. This CDR3 reads CASSIEETQYF. CDR3 coding DNA: TGTGCCAGTAGTATCGAAGAGACCCAGTACTTC. Full variable domain (rest looked up from reference TRBV19 and TRBJ2-5): DGGITQSPKYLFRKEGQNVTLSCEQNLNHDAMYWYRQDPGQGLRLIYYSQIVNDFQKGDIAEGYSVSREKKESFPLTVTSAQKNPTAFYLCASSIEETQYFGPGTRLLVL.

In this sample, this clone turned up once. V is TRBV2 and J is TRBJ2-7; D is perhaps TRBD2 (6 bases). The germline V gene has CDR1 SNHLY and CDR2 FYNNEI. Trimming removed 4 bases from V and 6 bases from J, with 19 bases in between. The CDR3 loop spans 15 amino acids. The DNA for the CDR3 is TGTGCCAGCAGTGCATCCGGGACTTCCCGCCTCGAGCAGTACTTC. Its protein product is CASSASGTSRLEQYF.

This clone came up once. CDR3 loop: CASSQGQRDNQPQHF. In nucleotides, the CDR3 is TGCGCCAGCAGCCAGGGACAGCGTGATAATCAGCCCCAGCATTTT. The chain carries TRBV4-1 and TRBJ1-5; 7 positions match TRBD1. This CDR3 contains 15 residues. V lost 3 bases, J lost 4 bases, and 6 bases stayed unmatched. The V gene's germline CDR1 is MGHRA and CDR2 YSYEKL.

This chain uses TRBV7-2 with TRBJ1-1; D is unclear. The CDR3 is made up of 14 amino acids. V was trimmed by 7 bases and J by 3 bases, leaving 15 bases between them. Germline CDR1 and CDR2: SGHTA and FQGNSA. CDR3 nucleotide sequence: TGTGCCAGCAACTCACTTCCTGGAGACACTGAAGCTTTCTTT. This sequence encodes CASNSLPGDTEAFF.

This clone was detected a few times. The chain uses TRBV6-5 and TRBJ2-7; the match to TRBD1 covers 11 bases. Unmatched junction bases numbered 4, after V lost 5 bases and J lost 1 base. Germline V CDR1 and CDR2: MNHEY, SVGAGI. CDR3 length: 15 residues. In nucleotides, the CDR3 is TGTGCCAGCAGTCCTGGACAGGGGGCTTCCTACGAGCAGTACTTC. This encodes CASSPGQGASYEQYF.

This rearrangement joins TRBV6-6 to TRBJ1-1; maybe TRBD1 (6 bases). The CDR3 spans 16 residues. Trimming left V 5 bases short and J 0 bases short, with 16 bases between. Germline loops: CDR1 MNHNY, CDR2 SVGAGI (reference sequence). The CDR3 loop reads CASSPTDRDMNTEAFF. The DNA of the CDR3 is TGTGCCAGCAGTCCTACGGACAGAGACATGAACACTGAAGCTTTCTTT.

The chain links TRBV15 to TRBJ1-2; D ambiguous. CDR3 length: 16 amino acids. The V and J ends lost 5 bases and 0 bases respectively, with 16 bases between them. The germline gives CDR1 LNHNV, CDR2 YYDKDF (reference sequence). The CDR3 is CATSPRVAGSNYGYTF. CDR3 nucleotide sequence: TGTGCCACCAGCCCGAGGGTAGCGGGATCTAACTATGGCTACACCTTC. Drawing the rest from reference TRBV15 and TRBJ1-2, the complete variable domain is DAMVIQNPRYQVTQFGKPVTLSCSQTLNHNVMYWYQQKSSQAPKLLFHYYDKDFNNEADTPDNFQSRRPNTSFCFLDIRSPGLGDTAMYLCATSPRVAGSNYGYTFGSGTRLTVV.

This clone has just one count. J is TRBJ1-3 and V is TRBV19, with D maybe TRBD1 (5 bases). V was pared by 7 bases and J by 6 bases, with 16 bases between. The CDR3 extends over 14 amino acids. Germline CDR1 reads LNHDA; CDR2 reads SQIVND (reference sequence). The CDR3 region is CASTLTDLENTIYF. In DNA form, the CDR3 reads TGTGCCAGTACCCTGACAGACCTGGAAAACACCATATATTTT.

The chain carries TRBV3-1 (or the pseudogene TRBV3-2) and TRBJ1-2; D might be TRBD1 (5 bases). There are 16 residues in the CDR3. Trimming took off 0 bases at V and 4 bases at J, with 15 bases between the two ends. Germline V gene lookup returns CDR1 LGHDT and CDR2 YNNKEL (reference sequence). Here the CDR3 DNA reads TGTGCCAGCAGCCAAGATACTTGGGGGGATGGCTATGGCTACACCTTC. Encoded protein: CASSQDTWGDGYGYTF.

This clone was counted only a few times. This chain joins TRBV5-4 and TRBJ1-2, with D maybe TRBD1 (5 bases). Germline loops: CDR1 SGHNT, CDR2 YYREEE (reference sequence). The CDR3 is 14 residues long. The V gene lost 0 bases and the J gene lost 5 bases, with 11 bases spanning the gap. The CDR3, as DNA: TGTGCCAGCAGCTTGGCGTCAGGGTTATATGGCTACACCTTC. This sequence encodes CASSLASGLYGYTF.